This T cell receptor beta chain came from a study of control samples from healthy donors and cancer patients. Sequencing used immunoSEQ multiplex PCR; TCRdb keeps in-frame clones, though not all of them. The sample contains approximately 170,000 clones, 90% of which appear only once. The CDR3 extends over 21 amino acids. Germline V lookup: CDR1 SGHVS, CDR2 FNYEAQ. The junction had 15 bases not matched to a gene; V was cut back by 1 base and J by 0 bases. This chain links TRBV7-6 with TRBJ2-6, with TRBD2 identical over 7 bases. Sequenced input: blood. The source of this sequence is a woman aged 50 to 60 in good health. This CDR3 is CASSLEPASGSIISGANVLTF. CDR3 DNA: TGTGCCAGCAGCTTAGAACCCGCTAGCGGTTCAATAATCTCTGGGGCCAACGTCCTGACTTTC.